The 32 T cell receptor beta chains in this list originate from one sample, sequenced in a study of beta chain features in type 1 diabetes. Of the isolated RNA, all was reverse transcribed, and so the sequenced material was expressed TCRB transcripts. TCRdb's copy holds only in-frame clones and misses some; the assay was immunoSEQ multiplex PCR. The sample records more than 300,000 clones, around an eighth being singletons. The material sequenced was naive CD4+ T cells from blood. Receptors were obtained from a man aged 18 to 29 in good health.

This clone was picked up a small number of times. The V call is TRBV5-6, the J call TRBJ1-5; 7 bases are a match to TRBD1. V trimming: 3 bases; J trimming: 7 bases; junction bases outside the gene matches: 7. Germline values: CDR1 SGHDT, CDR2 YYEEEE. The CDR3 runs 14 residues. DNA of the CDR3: TGTGCCAGCAGCTGGAGACAGGGCGGACAGCCCCAGCATTTT. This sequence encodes CASSWRQGGQPQHF. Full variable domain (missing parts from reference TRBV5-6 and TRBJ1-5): DAGVTQSPTHLIKTRGQQVTLRCSPKSGHDTVSWYQQALGQGPQFIFQYYEEEERQRGNFPDRFSGHQFPNYSSELNVNALLLGDSALYLCASSWRQGGQPQHFGDGTRLSIL.

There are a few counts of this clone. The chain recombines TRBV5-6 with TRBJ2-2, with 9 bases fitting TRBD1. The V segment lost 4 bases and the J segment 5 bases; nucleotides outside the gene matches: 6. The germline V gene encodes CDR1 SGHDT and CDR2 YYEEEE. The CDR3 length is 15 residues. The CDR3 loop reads CASSKGDRATGELFF. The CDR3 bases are TGTGCCAGCAGCAAGGGGGACAGGGCGACCGGGGAGCTGTTTTTT.

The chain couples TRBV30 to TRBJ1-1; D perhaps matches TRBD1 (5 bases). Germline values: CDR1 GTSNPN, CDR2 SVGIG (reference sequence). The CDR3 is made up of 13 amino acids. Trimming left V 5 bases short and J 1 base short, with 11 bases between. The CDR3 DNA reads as TGTGCCTGGGCGGGACGTAGGAACACTGAAGCTTTCTTT. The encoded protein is CAWAGRRNTEAFF. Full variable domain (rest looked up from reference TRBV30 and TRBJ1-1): SQTIHQWPATLVQPVGSPLSLECTVEGTSNPNLYWYRQAAGRGLQLLFYSVGIGQISSEVPQNLSASRPQDRQFILSSKKLLLSDSGFYLCAWAGRRNTEAFFGQGTRLTVV.

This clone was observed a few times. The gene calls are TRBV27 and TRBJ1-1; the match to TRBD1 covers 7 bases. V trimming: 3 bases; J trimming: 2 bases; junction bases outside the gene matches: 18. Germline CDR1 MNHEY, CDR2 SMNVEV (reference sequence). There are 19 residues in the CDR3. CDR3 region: CASSFLAFVGQKRNTEAFF. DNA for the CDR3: TGTGCCAGCAGTTTTCTGGCCTTCGTGGGACAGAAGAGAAACACTGAAGCTTTCTTT.

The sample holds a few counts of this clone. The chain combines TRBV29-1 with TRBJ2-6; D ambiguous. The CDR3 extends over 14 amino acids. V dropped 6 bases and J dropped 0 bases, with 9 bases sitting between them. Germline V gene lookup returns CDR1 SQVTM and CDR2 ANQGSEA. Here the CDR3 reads CSVLTGSGANVLTF. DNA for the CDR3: TGCAGCGTACTGACGGGCTCTGGGGCCAACGTCCTGACTTTC.

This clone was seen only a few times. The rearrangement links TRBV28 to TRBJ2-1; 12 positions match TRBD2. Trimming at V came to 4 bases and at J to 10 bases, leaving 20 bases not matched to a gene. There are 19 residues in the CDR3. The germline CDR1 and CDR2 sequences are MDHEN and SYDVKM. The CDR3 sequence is CASSSVLITSGGPPGEQFF. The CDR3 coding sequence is TGTGCCAGCAGTTCTGTCTTGATTACTAGCGGGGGGCCCCCCGGCGAGCAGTTCTTC.

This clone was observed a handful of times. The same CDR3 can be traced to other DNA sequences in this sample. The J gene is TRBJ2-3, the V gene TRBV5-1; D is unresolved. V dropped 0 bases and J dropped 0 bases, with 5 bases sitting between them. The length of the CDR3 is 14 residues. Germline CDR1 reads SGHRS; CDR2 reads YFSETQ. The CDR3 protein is CASSLDTSTDTQYF. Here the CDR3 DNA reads TGCGCCAGCAGCTTGGATACTAGCACAGATACGCAGTATTTT. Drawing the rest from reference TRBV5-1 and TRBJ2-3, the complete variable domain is KAGVTQTPRYLIKTRGQQVTLSCSPISGHRSVSWYQQTPGQGLQFLFEYFSETQRNKGNFPGRFSGRQFSNSRSEMNVSTLELGDSALYLCASSLDTSTDTQYFGPGTRLTVL.

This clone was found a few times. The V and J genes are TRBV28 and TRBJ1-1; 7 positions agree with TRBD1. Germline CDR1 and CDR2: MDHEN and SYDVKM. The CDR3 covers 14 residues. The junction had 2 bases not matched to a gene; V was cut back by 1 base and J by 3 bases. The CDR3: CASSLFRGDTEAFF. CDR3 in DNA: TGTGCCAGCAGTTTATTCAGGGGGGACACTGAAGCTTTCTTT. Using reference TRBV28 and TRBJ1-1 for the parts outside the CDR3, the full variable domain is DVKVTQSSRYLVKRTGEKVFLECVQDMDHENMFWYRQDPGLGLRLIYFSYDVKMKEKGDIPEGYSVSREKKERFSLILESASTNQTSMYLCASSLFRGDTEAFFGQGTRLTVV.

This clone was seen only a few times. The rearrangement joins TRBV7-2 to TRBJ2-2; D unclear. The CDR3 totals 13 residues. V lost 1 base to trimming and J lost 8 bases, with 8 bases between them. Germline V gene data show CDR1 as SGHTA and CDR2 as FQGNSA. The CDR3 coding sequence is TGTGCCAGCAGCTTAGGGCCGCCTGGGGAGCTGTTTTTT. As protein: CASSLGPPGELFF.

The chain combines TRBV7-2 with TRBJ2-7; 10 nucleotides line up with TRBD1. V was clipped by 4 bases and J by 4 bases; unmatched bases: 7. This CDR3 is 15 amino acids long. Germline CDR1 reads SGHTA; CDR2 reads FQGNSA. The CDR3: CASSSTGQGSYEQYF. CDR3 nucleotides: TGTGCCAGCAGCTCGACGGGACAGGGGTCTTACGAGCAGTACTTC.

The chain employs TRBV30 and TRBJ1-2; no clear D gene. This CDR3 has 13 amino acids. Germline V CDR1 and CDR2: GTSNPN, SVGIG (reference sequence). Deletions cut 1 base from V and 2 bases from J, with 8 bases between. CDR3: CAWSGGVNYGYTF. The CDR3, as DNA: TGTGCCTGGAGTGGCGGAGTAAACTATGGCTACACCTTC.

Here the CDR3 reads CASSVGTPSTDTQYF. The CDR3 nucleotides read TGTGCCAGCAGCGTCGGGACTCCGAGCACAGATACGCAGTATTTT. This chain links TRBV9 with TRBJ2-3; a weak D match, TRBD2 (6 bases). Germline CDR1 and CDR2: SGDLS and YYNGEE. V shed 2 bases and J shed 0 bases, with 10 bases lying between them. The CDR3 is 15 amino acids.

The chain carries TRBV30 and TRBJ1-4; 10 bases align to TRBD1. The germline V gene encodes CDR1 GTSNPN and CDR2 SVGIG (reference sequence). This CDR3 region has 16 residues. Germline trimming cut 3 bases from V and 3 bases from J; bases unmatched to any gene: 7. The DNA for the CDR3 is TGTGCCTGGAGCTCGACAGGGGGCCGGTCTAATGAAAAACTGTTTTTT. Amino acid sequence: CAWSSTGGRSNEKLFF.

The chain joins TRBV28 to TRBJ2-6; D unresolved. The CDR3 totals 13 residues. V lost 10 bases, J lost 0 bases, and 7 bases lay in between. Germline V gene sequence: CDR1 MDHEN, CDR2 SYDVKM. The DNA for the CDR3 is TGTGCCACCCTTCTCTCTGGGGCCAACGTCCTGACTTTC. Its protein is CATLLSGANVLTF.

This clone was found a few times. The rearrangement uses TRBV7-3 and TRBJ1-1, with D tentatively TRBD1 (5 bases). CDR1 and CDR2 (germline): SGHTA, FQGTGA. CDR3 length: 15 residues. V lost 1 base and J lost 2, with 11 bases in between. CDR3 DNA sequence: TGTGCCAGCAGCTTAAACAGGATCCAAAACACTGAAGCTTTCTTT. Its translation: CASSLNRIQNTEAFF. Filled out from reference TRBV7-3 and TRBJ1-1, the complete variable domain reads GAGVSQTPSNKVTEKGKYVELRCDPISGHTALYWYRQSLGQGPEFLIYFQGTGAADDSGLPNDRFFAVRPEGSVSTLKIQRTERGDSAVYLCASSLNRIQNTEAFFGQGTRLTVV.

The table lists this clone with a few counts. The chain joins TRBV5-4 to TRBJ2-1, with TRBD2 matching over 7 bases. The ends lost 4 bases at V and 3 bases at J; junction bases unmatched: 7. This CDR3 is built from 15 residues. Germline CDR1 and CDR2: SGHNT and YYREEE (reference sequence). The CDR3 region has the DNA TGTGCCAGCAGCCTGTGGCTAGCGGACTACAATGAGCAGTTCTTC. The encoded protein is CASSLWLADYNEQFF.

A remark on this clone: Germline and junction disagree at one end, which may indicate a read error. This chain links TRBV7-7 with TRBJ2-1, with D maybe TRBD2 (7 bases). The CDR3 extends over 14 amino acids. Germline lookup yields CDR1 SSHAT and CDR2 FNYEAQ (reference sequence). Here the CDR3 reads CASSSGRGRDEQFF. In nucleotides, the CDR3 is TGTGCTAGCAGCTCCGGAAGGGGGAGGGATGAGCAGTTCTTC.

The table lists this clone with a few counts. CDR3 in amino acids: CASSLGGGDYGYTF. CDR3 nucleotides: TGTGCCAGCAGCTTAGGTGGAGGGGACTATGGCTACACCTTC. V usage is TRBV7-2 and J usage is TRBJ1-2; possibly TRBD1 for D (5 bases). Germline CDR1 SGHTA, CDR2 FQGNSA. CDR3 length equals 14 residues. With 1 base removed from V and 3 bases from J, the gap between germline ends came to 9 bases.

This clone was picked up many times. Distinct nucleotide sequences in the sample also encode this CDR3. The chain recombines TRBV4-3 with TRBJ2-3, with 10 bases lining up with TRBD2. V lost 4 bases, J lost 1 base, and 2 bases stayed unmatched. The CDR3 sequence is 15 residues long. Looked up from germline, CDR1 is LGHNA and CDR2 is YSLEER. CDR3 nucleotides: TGCGCCAGCAGCCTAGGACTAGCGGGCACAGATACGCAGTATTTT. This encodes CASSLGLAGTDTQYF.

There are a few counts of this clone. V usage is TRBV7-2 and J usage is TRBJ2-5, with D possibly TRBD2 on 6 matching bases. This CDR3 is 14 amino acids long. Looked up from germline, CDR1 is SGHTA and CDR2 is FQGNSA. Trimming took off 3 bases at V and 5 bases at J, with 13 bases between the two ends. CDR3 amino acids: CASSFDGSSETQYF. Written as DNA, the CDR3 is TGTGCCAGCAGCTTTGACGGGAGTTCGGAGACCCAGTACTTC.

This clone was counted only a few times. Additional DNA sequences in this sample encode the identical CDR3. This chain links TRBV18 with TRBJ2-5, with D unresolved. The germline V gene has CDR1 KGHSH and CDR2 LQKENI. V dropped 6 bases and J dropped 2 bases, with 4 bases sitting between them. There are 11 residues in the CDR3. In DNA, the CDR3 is TGTGCCAGCTCCCAACAAGAGACCCAGTACTTC. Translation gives CASSQQETQYF.

CDR3 sequence (DNA): TGTGCCAGCAGCGACGGGACACGGACAGATACGCAGTATTTT. Translation gives CASSDGTRTDTQYF. This chain uses TRBV7-8 with TRBJ2-3, with a possible D match to TRBD1 (6 bases). Germline CDR1 SGHVS, CDR2 FQNEAQ. The CDR3 consists of 14 residues. Trimming removed 5 bases from V and 3 bases from J, with 12 bases in between.

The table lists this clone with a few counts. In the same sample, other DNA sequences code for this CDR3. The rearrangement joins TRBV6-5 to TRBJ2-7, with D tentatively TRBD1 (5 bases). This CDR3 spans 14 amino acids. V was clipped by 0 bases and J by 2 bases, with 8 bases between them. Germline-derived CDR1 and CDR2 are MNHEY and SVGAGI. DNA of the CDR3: TGTGCCAGCAGTTACTCCTCAGGGACCTACGAGCAGTACTTC. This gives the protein CASSYSSGTYEQYF.

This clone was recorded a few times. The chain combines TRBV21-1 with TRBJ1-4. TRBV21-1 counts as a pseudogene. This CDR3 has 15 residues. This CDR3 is CASSKVASTNEKLFF. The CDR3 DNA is TGTGCCAGCAGCAAAGTAGCGTCAACTAATGAAAAACTGTTTTTT.

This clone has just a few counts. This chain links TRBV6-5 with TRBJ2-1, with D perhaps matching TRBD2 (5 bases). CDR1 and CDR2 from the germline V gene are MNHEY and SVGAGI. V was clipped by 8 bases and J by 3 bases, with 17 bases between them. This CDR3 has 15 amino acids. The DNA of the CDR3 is TGTGCCAGCGTTCAACTAGTTAGGTTCTACAATGAGCAGTTCTTC. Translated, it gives CASVQLVRFYNEQFF.

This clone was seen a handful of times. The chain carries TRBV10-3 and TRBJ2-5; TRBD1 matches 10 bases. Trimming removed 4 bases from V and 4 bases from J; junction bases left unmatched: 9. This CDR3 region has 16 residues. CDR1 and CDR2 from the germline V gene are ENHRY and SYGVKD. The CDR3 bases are TGTGCCATCAGTGGAACCGGGACAGGGGTTTCAGAGACCCAGTACTTC. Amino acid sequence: CAISGTGTGVSETQYF.

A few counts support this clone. CDR3 protein: CASSVDRGISPDTQYF. Written as DNA, the CDR3 is TGTGCCAGCAGTGTCGACAGGGGTATTTCCCCAGATACGCAGTATTTT. The rearrangement links TRBV28 to TRBJ2-3, with TRBD1 matching over 8 bases. The germline gives CDR1 MDHEN, CDR2 SYDVKM. This CDR3 has 16 residues. The V and J ends lost 5 bases and 4 bases, in that order; junction bases with no gene match: 11. The whole variable domain, remainder taken from reference TRBV28 and TRBJ2-3, is DVKVTQSSRYLVKRTGEKVFLECVQDMDHENMFWYRQDPGLGLRLIYFSYDVKMKEKGDIPEGYSVSREKKERFSLILESASTNQTSMYLCASSVDRGISPDTQYFGPGTRLTVL.

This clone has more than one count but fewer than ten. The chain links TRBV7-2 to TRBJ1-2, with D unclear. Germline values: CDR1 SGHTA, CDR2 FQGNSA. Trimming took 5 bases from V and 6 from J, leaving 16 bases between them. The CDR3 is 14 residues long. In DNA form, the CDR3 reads TGTGCCAGCAGCATGAGACAAACCGTAGATGGCTACACCTTC. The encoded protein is CASSMRQTVDGYTF. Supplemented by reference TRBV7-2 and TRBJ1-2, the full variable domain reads GAGVSQSPSNKVTEKGKDVELRCDPISGHTALYWYRQSLGQGLEFLIYFQGNSAPDKSGLPSDRFSAERTGGSVSTLTIQRTQQEDSAVYLCASSMRQTVDGYTFGSGTRLTVV.

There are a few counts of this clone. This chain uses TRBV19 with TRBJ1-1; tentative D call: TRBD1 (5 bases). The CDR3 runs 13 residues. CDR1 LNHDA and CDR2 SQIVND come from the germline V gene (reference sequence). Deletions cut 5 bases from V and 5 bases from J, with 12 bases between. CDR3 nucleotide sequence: TGTGCCAGTAGTCCGGGGGAATCGACTGAAGCTTTCTTT. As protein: CASSPGESTEAFF.

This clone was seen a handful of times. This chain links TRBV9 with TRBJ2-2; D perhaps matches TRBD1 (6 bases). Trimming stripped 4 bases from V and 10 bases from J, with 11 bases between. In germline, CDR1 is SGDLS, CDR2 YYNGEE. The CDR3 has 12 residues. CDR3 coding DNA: TGTGCCAGCAGCCTACAGGGTTCGGAGCTGTTTTTT. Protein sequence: CASSLQGSELFF. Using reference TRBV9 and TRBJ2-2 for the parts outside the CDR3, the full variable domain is DSGVTQTPKHLITATGQRVTLRCSPRSGDLSVYWYQQSLDQGLQFLIQYYNGEERAKGNILERFSAQQFPDLHSELNLSSLELGDSALYFCASSLQGSELFFGEGSRLTVL.

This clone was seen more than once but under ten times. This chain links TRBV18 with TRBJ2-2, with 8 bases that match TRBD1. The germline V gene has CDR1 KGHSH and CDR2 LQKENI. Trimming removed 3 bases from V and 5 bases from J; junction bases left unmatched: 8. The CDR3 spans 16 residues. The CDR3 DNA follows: TGTGCCAGCTCACCGCGACAGGGGTACGAAACCGGGGAGCTGTTTTTT. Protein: CASSPRQGYETGELFF.

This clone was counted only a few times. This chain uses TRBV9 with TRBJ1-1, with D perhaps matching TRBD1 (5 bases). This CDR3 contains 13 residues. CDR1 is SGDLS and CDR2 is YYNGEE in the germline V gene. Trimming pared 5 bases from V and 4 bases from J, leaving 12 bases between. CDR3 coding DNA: TGTGCCAGCAGTTCCAGGGTTGGCACTGAAGCTTTCTTT. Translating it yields CASSSRVGTEAFF.